These 21 T cell receptor beta chains were sequenced from one sample in a study of T-cell reconstitution after alpha-beta-depleted transplantation in children (dated by TCRdb to between 2015 and 2016). Receptor amplification or capture employed PCR. TCRdb records Illumina HiSeq 2500 as the sequencer. TCR libraries were prepared with molecular barcoding, using unique molecular identifiers to normalize TCRbeta repertoire quantification. TCRdb handled the public reads itself, with Q25 trimming in fastp and clone calling in MiXCR, and kept productive beta chains. Every distinct CDR3 protein forms one entry, paired with its most common genes and DNA. The sample table records about 300,000 distinct CDR3 sequences; nearly 8% of these occur just once. The ten largest clonotypes hold 8.5% to 9.5% of the sample. Findings and caveats that apply to the study as a whole: The frequencies of hyperexpanded clones fell over the following months, and after one year, T-cell counts and TCRbeta diversity were mostly attributed to newly produced T cells.

The treatment or condition label corresponds to: allogeneic hematopoietic cell transplantation with graft depleted of TCRalphabeta T cells and CD19 B cells. Their recognized antigens are unknown. This sample comprised peripheral blood, obtained 360 days after TCRalphabeta/CD19-depleted stem cell transplant. The source is a female patient aged 2 to 10 who had a stem cell transplant for Fanconi anemia, so the T cells may come from the graft donor.

The V gene is TRBV18, the J gene TRBJ1-5; no clear D gene. V lost 2 bases, J lost 5 bases, and 7 bases lay in between. In germline, CDR1 is KGHSH, CDR2 LQKENI. CDR3 length equals 13 residues. CDR3 residues: CASSPNRDQPQHF. For the CDR3, the DNA is TGTGCCAGCTCACCAAACCGGGATCAGCCCCAGCATTTT. Together with reference TRBV18 and TRBJ1-5, the CDR3 gives the full variable domain: NAGVMQNPRHLVRRRGQEARLRCSPMKGHSHVYWYRQLPEEGLKFMVYLQKENIIDESGMPKERFSAEFPKEGPSILRIQQVVRGDSAAYFCASSPNRDQPQHFGDGTRLSIL.

In this sample, this clonotype turned up many times. V and J are TRBV12-3 or TRBV12-4 and TRBJ1-6; the match to TRBD1 covers 9 bases. V gave up 5 bases and J gave up 9 bases; unmatched junction bases: 5. This CDR3 has 14 residues. The CDR3 protein is CASSATGGSSPLHF. The CDR3 DNA is TGTGCCAGCAGTGCGACAGGGGGAAGTTCACCCCTCCACTTT.

This clonotype was seen many times. The chain is built from TRBV29-1 and TRBJ1-2; D gene ambiguous. This CDR3 region has 12 residues. Germline V lookup: CDR1 SQVTM, CDR2 ANQGSEA. The V end was cut by 4 bases, the J end by 2 bases, with 8 bases between. The CDR3 region has the DNA TGCAGCGTTGGAGGGAGAAACTATGGCTACACCTTC. Translated: CSVGGRNYGYTF.

The genes are TRBV20-1 and TRBJ2-1, with 7 nucleotides matching TRBD2. Germline V gene sequence: CDR1 DFQATT, CDR2 SNEGSKA (reference sequence). V was pared by 3 bases and J by 3 bases, with 11 bases of the junction left unmatched. The CDR3 runs 16 residues. CDR3 bases: TGCAGTGCTAGGCAAGGGTGGGCGGGGGACTACAATGAGCAGTTCTTC. Translating gives CSARQGWAGDYNEQFF.

A word on this clonotype: Just one base apart from a much larger clone, this may be a read error. V and J are TRBV5-1 and TRBJ1-3; D gene unclear. Germline CDR1 and CDR2: SGHRS and YFSETQ. The V end lost 5 bases, the J end lost 0 bases, and 9 bases lay between the germline ends. This CDR3 has 14 residues. CDR3 amino acids: CASSPDGSGNTIYF. In DNA, the CDR3 is TGCGCCAGCAGTCCTGACGGCTCTGGAAACACCATATATTTT.

This clonotype was picked up many times. V and J are TRBV9 and TRBJ2-1, with 13 bases matching TRBD2. The CDR3 length is 13 residues. V was clipped by 4 bases and J by 12 bases; unmatched bases: 4. The germline CDR1 and CDR2 sequences are SGDLS and YYNGEE. The CDR3 DNA is TGTGCCAGCAGCACTAGCGGGGGGGGTAGGCAGTTCTTC. This sequence encodes CASSTSGGGRQFF. The complete variable domain, with remaining parts taken from reference TRBV9 and TRBJ2-1, reads DSGVTQTPKHLITATGQRVTLRCSPRSGDLSVYWYQQSLDQGLQFLIQYYNGEERAKGNILERFSAQQFPDLHSELNLSSLELGDSALYFCASSTSGGGRQFFGPGTRLTVL.

In this sample, this clonotype turned up many times. The chain is built from TRBV24-1 and TRBJ2-3; tentative D call: TRBD1 (5 bases). The CDR3 loop spans 14 amino acids. V gave up 4 bases and J gave up 7 bases, with 14 bases separating them. CDR1 is KGHDR, CDR2 SFDVKD, per germline. CDR3 protein: CATSDSRVPYTQYF. Here the CDR3 DNA reads TGTGCCACCAGTGACTCCAGGGTCCCATATACGCAGTATTTT.

This clonotype was seen repeatedly, ten times or more. The CDR3 bases are TGTGCCAGCAGTTACGGGACTAGCGGACTCAATGAGCAGTTCTTC. Protein sequence: CASSYGTSGLNEQFF. V usage is TRBV6-5 and J usage is TRBJ2-1; 11 positions agree with TRBD2. The CDR3 has 15 residues. V gave up 2 bases and J gave up 6 bases; unmatched junction bases: 3. The germline gives CDR1 MNHEY, CDR2 SVGAGI.

This clonotype was counted many times. V is TRBV4-3 and J is TRBJ2-2, with 9 bases aligning to TRBD2. The V and J ends lost 3 bases and 0 bases, in that order; junction bases with no gene match: 5. CDR3 size: 17 residues. Germline lookup yields CDR1 LGHNA and CDR2 YSLEER. CDR3 protein: CASSHSSGGTNTGELFF. In DNA, the CDR3 is TGCGCCAGCAGCCATTCCAGCGGGGGGACGAACACCGGGGAGCTGTTTTTT.

J is TRBJ1-5 and V is TRBV7-9; D gene unclear. The CDR3 is 13 residues long. V was clipped by 5 bases and J by 4 bases, with 9 bases between them. Germline V gene data show CDR1 as SEHNR and CDR2 as FQNEAQ (reference sequence). CDR3 nucleotides: TGTGCCAGCAGCACAAACGTTAATCAGCCCCAGCATTTT. This codes for CASSTNVNQPQHF. The variable domain in full, completed from reference TRBV7-9 and TRBJ1-5, reads DTGVSQNPRHKITKRGQNVTFRCDPISEHNRLYWYRQTLGQGPEFLTYFQNEAQLEKSRLLSDRFSAERPKGSFSTLEIQRTEQGDSAMYLCASSTNVNQPQHFGDGTRLSIL.

The table lists this clonotype with many counts. The gene calls are TRBV6-5 and TRBJ1-1; D not resolved. The CDR3 is made up of 14 amino acids. Germline CDR1 reads MNHEY; CDR2 reads SVGAGI. V was trimmed by 2 bases and J by 4 bases, leaving 11 bases between them. CDR3 in amino acids: CASSYASRGTEAFF. The DNA for the CDR3 is TGTGCCAGCAGTTACGCTTCGCGGGGCACTGAAGCTTTCTTT.

The rearrangement joins TRBV5-1 to TRBJ1-6; D is ambiguous. The ends were cut back, 0 bases at V and 7 bases at J, with 14 bases in the middle. CDR1 SGHRS and CDR2 YFSETQ come from the germline V gene. The CDR3 covers 16 residues. The CDR3 bases are TGCGCCAGCAGCTTGGCACCCCTGGGAAACAATTCACCCCTCCACTTT. Residues: CASSLAPLGNNSPLHF. Full variable domain (rest looked up from reference TRBV5-1 and TRBJ1-6): KAGVTQTPRYLIKTRGQQVTLSCSPISGHRSVSWYQQTPGQGLQFLFEYFSETQRNKGNFPGRFSGRQFSNSRSEMNVSTLELGDSALYLCASSLAPLGNNSPLHFGNGTRLTVT.

This clonotype was detected ten times or more. This chain joins TRBV15 and TRBJ2-2; D not resolved. The germline gives CDR1 LNHNV, CDR2 YYDKDF (reference sequence). The CDR3 is made up of 13 amino acids. V lost 2 bases and J lost 9, with 10 bases in between. As DNA, the CDR3 is TGTGCCACCAGCAGAACGCAAACCAGGGAGCTGTTTTTT. The encoded protein is CATSRTQTRELFF.

The sample holds many counts of this clonotype. The genes are TRBV15 and TRBJ1-4; D is undetermined. The germline gives CDR1 LNHNV, CDR2 YYDKDF (reference sequence). Trimming stripped 2 bases from V and 6 bases from J, with 13 bases between. This CDR3 is built from 15 residues. The CDR3 DNA reads TGTGCCACCAGCAGACGGGTGGGTACGGATGAAAAACTGTTTTTT. Amino acids: CATSRRVGTDEKLFF.

This clonotype has a count of ten or more. V usage is TRBV5-1 and J usage is TRBJ2-3, with D perhaps matching TRBD2 (5 bases). The germline V and J ends were trimmed by 5 bases and 2 bases, with 12 bases remaining between them. Per the germline V gene, CDR1 is SGHRS and CDR2 is YFSETQ. This CDR3 is built from 14 residues. Here the CDR3 reads CASSVIGDTDTQYF. In nucleotides, the CDR3 is TGCGCCAGCAGTGTAATCGGGGACACAGATACGCAGTATTTT.

This clonotype was picked up a small number of times. J is TRBJ2-2 and V is TRBV7-3; D remains ambiguous. V dropped 8 bases and J dropped 1 base, with 8 bases sitting between them. The CDR3 spans 13 residues. Germline values: CDR1 SGHTA, CDR2 FQGTGA. The CDR3 nucleotides read TGTGCCAGCGGTCTCCGGAACACCGGGGAGCTGTTTTTT. This encodes CASGLRNTGELFF.

This clonotype was recorded at least ten times. This sequence joins TRBV5-1 and TRBJ2-2, with D uncertain. CDR1 SGHRS and CDR2 YFSETQ come from the germline V gene. Trimming took off 0 bases at V and 3 bases at J, with 9 bases between the two ends. The CDR3 consists of 15 residues. The DNA of the CDR3 is TGCGCCAGCAGCTTGGAGGCGGCCCACACCGGGGAGCTGTTTTTT. As protein: CASSLEAAHTGELFF.

This clonotype has a count of ten or more. V is TRBV12-3 or TRBV12-4 and J is TRBJ1-2; maybe TRBD1 (5 bases). The CDR3 totals 14 residues. V lost 2 bases to trimming and J lost 7 bases, with 14 bases between them. The CDR3 reads CASSLSGQGGGYTF. DNA for the CDR3: TGTGCCAGCAGTTTATCCGGTCAGGGAGGTGGCTACACCTTC.

This rearrangement joins TRBV5-1 to TRBJ2-7, with 11 nucleotides matching TRBD1. CDR1 and CDR2 from the germline V gene are SGHRS and YFSETQ. Trimming took 0 bases from V and 5 from J; bases not matched to a gene: 10. CDR3 length: 17 amino acids. The chain's CDR3 is CASSLVGGQGVYNEQYF. CDR3 DNA sequence: TGCGCCAGCAGCTTGGTAGGGGGACAGGGGGTGTACAACGAGCAGTACTTC.

This clonotype was counted ten times or more. The rearrangement uses TRBV7-2 and TRBJ2-3, with D hard to call. The germline gives CDR1 SGHTA, CDR2 FQGNSA. Trimming took 1 base from V and 3 from J, leaving 8 bases between them. This CDR3 is built from 14 residues. The CDR3 reads CASSLGPVTDTQYF. The CDR3 coding sequence is TGTGCCAGCAGCTTAGGTCCAGTAACAGATACGCAGTATTTT.

This clonotype was counted many times. The junction shows a germline mismatch at one end, possibly a read error. The chain joins TRBV27 to TRBJ2-1; 7 bases are a match to TRBD2. The CDR3 is made up of 14 amino acids. CDR1 and CDR2 (germline): MNHEY, SMNVEV (reference sequence). The CDR3 DNA follows: TGTGCCAGCAGTCCGACTAGCTCCCACAATCAGCAGTTCTTC. This codes for CASSPTSSHNQQFF.